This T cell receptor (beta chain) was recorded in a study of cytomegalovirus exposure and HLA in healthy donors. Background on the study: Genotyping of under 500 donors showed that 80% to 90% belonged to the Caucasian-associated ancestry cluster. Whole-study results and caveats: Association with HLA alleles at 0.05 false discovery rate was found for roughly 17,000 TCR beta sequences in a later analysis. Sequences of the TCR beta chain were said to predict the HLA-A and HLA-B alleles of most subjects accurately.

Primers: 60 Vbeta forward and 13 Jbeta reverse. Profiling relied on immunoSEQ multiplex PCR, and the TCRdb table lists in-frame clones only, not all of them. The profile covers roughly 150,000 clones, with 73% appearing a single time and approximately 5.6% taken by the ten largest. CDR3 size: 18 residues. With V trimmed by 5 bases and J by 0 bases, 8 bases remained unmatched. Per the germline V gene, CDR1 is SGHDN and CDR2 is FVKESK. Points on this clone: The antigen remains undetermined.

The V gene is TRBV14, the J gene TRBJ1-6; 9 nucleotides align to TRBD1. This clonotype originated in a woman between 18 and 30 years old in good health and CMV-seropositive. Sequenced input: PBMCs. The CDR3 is CASSRRDRVRSYNSPLHF. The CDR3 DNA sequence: TGTGCCAGCAGCAGACGGGACAGGGTCCGCTCCTATAATTCACCCCTCCACTTT. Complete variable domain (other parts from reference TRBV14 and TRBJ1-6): EAGVTQFPSHSVIEKGQTVTLRCDPISGHDNLYWYRRVMGKEIKFLLHFVKESKQDESGMPNNRFLAERTGGTYSTLKVQPAELEDSGVYFCASSRRDRVRSYNSPLHFGNGTRLTVT.